This T cell receptor beta chain was identified during a study of blood T cell repertoires in COVID-19. Study information: Sources were T cells, B-cell-depleted T cells, or PBMCs; the material itself was cDNA or gDNA.

The CDR3 consists of 13 residues. The V gene end was trimmed by 2 bases and the J gene end by 5 bases; junction bases not matched to a gene: 1. The germline V gene encodes CDR1 SGHTA and CDR2 FQGNSA. Some clones are missing from TCRdb's copy, which holds only in-frame ones; the method was immunoSEQ multiplex PCR. In the table there are about 97,000 clones, around nine tenths of which are singletons. This receptor was taken from a human donor in a cohort sampled during active COVID-19. The sequenced material came from peripheral blood. The V gene is TRBV7-2, the J gene TRBJ2-5; 8 nucleotides match TRBD1. CDR3 sequence: CASSLWTGETQYF. DNA of the CDR3: TGTGCCAGCAGCTTATGGACAGGGGAGACCCAGTACTTC.